The following is a T cell receptor (beta chain) sequence with its context. The antigen remains undetermined. The sample originates from a study of T cell responses to AZD1222 COVID-19 vaccine. Clones were sequenced by immunoSEQ multiplex PCR, and TCRdb holds only the in-frame ones, with some missing. The table includes 150,000 or so clones, roughly 80% detected once. Trimming shortened V by 8 bases and J by 3 bases, and 19 bases separated the two germline ends. This CDR3 has 16 amino acids. Germline CDR1 WSHSY, CDR2 SAAADI. Broader study findings: The study reported that nearly half of spike-specific TCRs target unmutated variant regions. In all cases, repertoires were sampled only after the peak T cell response.

The rearrangement links TRBV10-2 to TRBJ2-2; D is unresolved. This TCR was sampled from an adult in good health. The source was peripheral blood, collected on day 0 of MenACWY control vaccination. The CDR3 DNA reads TGCGCCAGCCAAATATCAGACACCTTACACACCGGGGAGCTGTTTTTT. Protein: CASQISDTLHTGELFF.